The 16 T cell receptor beta chains below come from one sample, sequenced in a study of Graves' ophthalmopathy and Graves' hyperthyroidism. TCR beta CDR3 regions were amplified from RNA transcripts. First-round RT-PCR relied on HTBI primers, and a second-round multiplex PCR came next. TCRdb reprocessed the multiplex PCR reads with MiXCR, giving one entry per CDR3 protein. The sample yields around 670,000 distinct CDR3 sequences, roughly 40% seen once. Sequencing was performed on peripheral blood. These receptors were taken from an adult man with Graves' ophthalmopathy.

The chain carries TRBV10-3 and TRBJ1-5, with D maybe TRBD1 (6 bases). Germline lookup yields CDR1 ENHRY and CDR2 SYGVKD. CDR3 length: 15 amino acids. Trimming removed 10 bases from V and 0 bases from J, with 16 bases in between. The CDR3 loop is CASRQGLNSNQPQHF. The CDR3 DNA reads TGTGCCAGCAGGCAGGGGTTGAATAGCAATCAGCCCCAGCATTTT.

This clonotype turned up a few times. A much larger clone differs by one base, so this may be a read error. The V and J genes are TRBV10-3 and TRBJ1-2; no firm D call. The CDR3 spans 12 residues. CDR1 and CDR2 (germline): ENHRY, SYGVKD. The CDR3 here is CAISGQDYGHTF. CDR3 in DNA: TGTGCCATCAGTGGGCAGGACTATGGCCACACCTTC.

About this clonotype: A single base separates this from a much larger clone, so it may be a read error. The chain couples TRBV10-3 to TRBJ2-7, with D possibly being TRBD1 or TRBD2 (5 bases each). From germline, CDR1 is ENHRY and CDR2 SYGVKD. The CDR3 runs 15 residues. V gave up 4 bases and J gave up 3 bases, with 16 bases separating them. DNA for the CDR3: TGTGCCATCAGTGGGCACGGGACGGCGATCTACGAGCAGTACTTC. This translates into CAISGHGTAIYEQYF.

This chain links TRBV29-1 with TRBJ1-1; D remains ambiguous. Germline V gives CDR1 SQVTM, CDR2 ANQGSEA. V lost 6 bases, J lost 3 bases, and 11 bases lay in between. CDR3 size: 12 residues. The CDR3 DNA is TGCAGCGTAGGTCCCGTACACACTGAAGCTTTCTTT. Residues: CSVGPVHTEAFF. Based on the CDR3 plus reference TRBV29-1 and TRBJ1-1, the full variable domain is SAVISQKPSRDICQRGTSLTIQCQVDSQVTMMFWYRQQPGQSLTLIATANQGSEATYESGFVIDKFPISRPNLTFSTLTVSNMSPEDSSIYLCSVGPVHTEAFFGQGTRLTVV.

The gene calls are TRBV5-1 and TRBJ2-7, with TRBD2 matching 9 bases. The ends lost 4 bases at V and 6 bases at J; junction bases unmatched: 14. Germline loops: CDR1 SGHRS, CDR2 YFSETQ. This CDR3 is built from 16 residues. In nucleotides, the CDR3 is TGCGCCAGCAGCCCGAGAGGGACTAGCCTAGCTCGCGAGCAGTACTTC. This gives the protein CASSPRGTSLAREQYF. The full variable domain, in which reference TRBV5-1 and TRBJ2-7 provide the parts outside the CDR3, is KAGVTQTPRYLIKTRGQQVTLSCSPISGHRSVSWYQQTPGQGLQFLFEYFSETQRNKGNFPGRFSGRQFSNSRSEMNVSTLELGDSALYLCASSPRGTSLAREQYFGPGTRLTVT.

There are a few counts of this clonotype. The chain has TRBV12-3 or TRBV12-4 and TRBJ1-5; TRBD1 matches 8 bases. The V gene end was trimmed by 6 bases and the J gene end by 4 bases; junction bases not matched to a gene: 8. There are 15 residues in the CDR3. In DNA, the CDR3 is TGTGCCAGCAGGCCGACAGGGGTATTAAATCAGCCCCAGCATTTT. This translates into CASRPTGVLNQPQHF.

This clonotype appeared a few times. J is TRBJ2-7 and V is TRBV6-5, with 7 bases aligning to TRBD1. After removal of 5 bases from V and 5 bases from J, the junction contained 9 bases not matched to a gene. The CDR3 has 14 amino acids. From germline, CDR1 is MNHEY and CDR2 SVGAGI. Here the CDR3 reads CASSQVGGFHEQYF. The CDR3 coding sequence is TGTGCCAGCAGTCAAGTAGGGGGCTTCCACGAGCAGTACTTC.

In this sample, this clonotype turned up many times. CDR3 sequence reads: CASNPRPQDEKLFF. The CDR3 nucleotides read TGTGCCAGCAATCCGAGACCACAGGATGAAAAACTGTTTTTT. The chain recombines TRBV7-8 with TRBJ1-4; D may be TRBD1 (5 bases). Germline V CDR1 and CDR2: SGHVS, FQNEAQ. The CDR3 is made up of 14 amino acids. V lost 7 bases and J 6 bases, leaving 15 bases between the germline ends.

V is TRBV20-1 and J is TRBJ1-5; D remains ambiguous. The CDR3 loop spans 13 amino acids. With 3 bases removed from V and 2 bases from J, the gap between germline ends came to 8 bases. CDR1 and CDR2 from the germline V gene are DFQATT and SNEGSKA (reference sequence). The CDR3 sequence: CSASFLGNQPQHF. The CDR3 coding sequence is TGCAGTGCTAGTTTCTTGGGCAATCAGCCCCAGCATTTT.

Notes on this clonotype: Without the conserved terminal phenylalanine or tryptophan, this CDR3 likely stems from a read error. Because the CDR3's place on the DNA is in doubt, the DNA is left out and the CDR3 is given as listed by TCRdb. The chain is built from TRBV10-3 and TRBJ1-2; whether TRBD1, the table's D call, matches the DNA was not checked. The CDR3 spans 13 amino acids, including both terminal residues. The germline V gene has CDR1 ENHRY and CDR2 SYGVKD. CDR3 protein: CAISEARASGNTL.

Only one count was recorded for this clonotype. Given a much more abundant clone one base away, this may be a read error. The CDR3 spells CAISIGGRYYGYTF. DNA of the CDR3: TGTGCCATCAGTATAGGGGGCCGATACTATGGCTACACCTTC. The V and J genes are TRBV10-3 and TRBJ1-2; 7 bases agree with TRBD1. The V segment lost 5 bases and the J segment 3 bases; nucleotides outside the gene matches: 6. Germline values: CDR1 ENHRY, CDR2 SYGVKD. The CDR3 loop spans 14 amino acids.

The chain links TRBV2 to TRBJ2-2, with a tentative D call TRBD2 (5 bases). Germline V gene data show CDR1 as SNHLY and CDR2 as FYNNEI. The CDR3 totals 14 residues. The V end was cut by 3 bases, the J end by 7 bases, with 12 bases between. CDR3 amino acids: CASSEPGFIGELFF. In nucleotides, the CDR3 is TGTGCCAGCAGTGAGCCGGGGTTTATCGGGGAGCTGTTTTTT.

A remark on this clonotype: This may arise from a read error, as a much more abundant clone is one base away. The CDR3 coding sequence is TGCAGCGTCGAAGAAGGGAGCGACAGGCCGTACGAGCAGTACTTC. It specifies CSVEEGSDRPYEQYF. The V gene is TRBV29-1, the J gene TRBJ2-7, with D possibly being TRBD1 (6 bases). The germline gives CDR1 SQVTM, CDR2 ANQGSEA. The CDR3 spans 15 residues.

This clonotype was observed a few times. The genes are TRBV20-1 and TRBJ1-6, with D possibly being TRBD1 (6 bases). This CDR3 region has 13 residues. CDR1 and CDR2 from the germline V gene are DFQATT and SNEGSKA (reference sequence). V was cut by 6 bases and J by 6 bases, with 12 bases left in between. The CDR3 DNA sequence: TGCAGTGCCCCGCCAGGGGCTAATTCACCCCTCCACTTT. Protein product: CSAPPGANSPLHF.

This clonotype appeared many times. V gene TRBV7-9 combines with J gene TRBJ2-2; TRBD1 agrees at 10 bases. Germline V gene data show CDR1 as SEHNR and CDR2 as FQNEAQ (reference sequence). This CDR3 is 15 amino acids long. Trimming removed 5 bases from V and 5 bases from J; junction bases left unmatched: 5. The CDR3 reads CASSKTGGGTGELFF. CDR3 sequence (DNA): TGTGCCAGCAGCAAGACAGGGGGCGGGACCGGGGAGCTGTTTTTT. Full variable domain (outside the CDR3, taken from reference TRBV7-9 and TRBJ2-2): DTGVSQNPRHKITKRGQNVTFRCDPISEHNRLYWYRQTLGQGPEFLTYFQNEAQLEKSRLLSDRFSAERPKGSFSTLEIQRTEQGDSAMYLCASSKTGGGTGELFFGEGSRLTVL.

This clonotype was counted a few times. The junction differs from germline at one of its ends, possibly a read error. The chain recombines TRBV9 with TRBJ1-6; 8 positions match TRBD1. Per the germline V gene, CDR1 is SGDLS and CDR2 is YYNGEE. There are 16 residues in the CDR3. The CDR3 spells CASSRPGQGLGSPLHF. The CDR3 coding sequence is TGCGCCAGCAGCCGCCCTGGACAGGGCTTAGGTTCACCCCTCCACTTT.